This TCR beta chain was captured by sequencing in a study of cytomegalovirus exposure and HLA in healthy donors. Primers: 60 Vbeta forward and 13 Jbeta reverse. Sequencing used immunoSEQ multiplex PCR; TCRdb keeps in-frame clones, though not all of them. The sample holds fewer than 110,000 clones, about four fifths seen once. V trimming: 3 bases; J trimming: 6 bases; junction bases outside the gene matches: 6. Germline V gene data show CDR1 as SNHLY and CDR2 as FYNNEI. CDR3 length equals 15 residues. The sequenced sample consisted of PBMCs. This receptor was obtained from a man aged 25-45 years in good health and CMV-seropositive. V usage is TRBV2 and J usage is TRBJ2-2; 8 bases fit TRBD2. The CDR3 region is CASSDTGGASGELFF. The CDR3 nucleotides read TGTGCCAGCAGTGATACGGGGGGGGCCTCCGGGGAGCTGTTTTTT.